Each of the 32 T cell receptor beta chains below was sequenced from the same sample in a study of blood T cell repertoires in COVID-19. Assay used: immunoSEQ multiplex PCR; TCRdb lists only in-frame clones, some missing. The sample has 230,000 or so clones, roughly nine tenths seen once; the top ten hold around 4.6%. Material for sequencing was peripheral blood. Every receptor here comes from a woman in her forties who had recovered from COVID-19.

This chain connects TRBV11-2 to TRBJ2-3; a weak D match, TRBD2 (6 bases). Per germline, CDR1 SGHAT and CDR2 FQNNGV. The CDR3 runs to 15 residues. Trimming left V 1 base short and J 2 bases short, with 10 bases between. This chain's CDR3 is CASSLAGEFTDTQYF. CDR3 DNA sequence: TGTGCCAGCAGCTTAGCGGGGGAGTTCACAGATACGCAGTATTTT.

The CDR3 sequence: CAISEGRGLYTF. CDR3 in DNA: TGTGCCATCAGTGAGGGCAGGGGGCTCTACACCTTC. This rearrangement joins TRBV10-3 to TRBJ1-2; TRBD1 agrees at 8 bases. CDR3 length: 12 amino acids. Germline CDR1 is ENHRY and CDR2 is SYGVKD. J gave up 10 bases and V 2 bases, and 3 bases lay outside the gene matches.

This chain links TRBV7-9 with TRBJ1-3; 7 bases are a match to TRBD1. The CDR3 contains 19 residues. The germline V gene has CDR1 SEHNR and CDR2 FQNEAQ (reference sequence). V shed 5 bases and J 0 bases; nucleotides not matched to a gene: 16. This chain's CDR3 is CASSLFAGTASYSGNTIYF. CDR3 DNA sequence: TGTGCCAGCAGCCTGTTCGCCGGGACAGCCTCTTACTCTGGAAACACCATATATTTT.

The genes are TRBV2 and TRBJ2-5; TRBD2 matches 12 bases. Germline loops: CDR1 SNHLY, CDR2 FYNNEI. The CDR3 consists of 18 residues. The junction had 11 bases not matched to a gene; V was cut back by 6 bases and J by 0 bases. The CDR3 reads CASRQGTSGGSYQETQYF. The DNA of the CDR3 is TGTGCCAGCAGGCAGGGAACTAGCGGGGGGTCGTACCAAGAGACCCAGTACTTC.

The genes are TRBV7-2 and TRBJ2-3; TRBD1 agrees at 8 bases. The trim removed 0 bases at V and 4 bases at J, leaving 3 bases unmatched. The CDR3 contains 15 residues. Per germline, CDR1 SGHTA and CDR2 FQGNSA. This CDR3 is CASSLAQGAADTQYF. Written as DNA, the CDR3 is TGTGCCAGCAGCTTAGCGCAGGGGGCGGCAGATACGCAGTATTTT.

The CDR3 DNA reads TGCGCCAGCAGCCAGCCGGGACAGGGATCGGGGGGCTACACCTTC. It translates to CASSQPGQGSGGYTF. The chain carries TRBV4-1 and TRBJ1-2; 9 bases are shared with TRBD1. This CDR3 region has 15 residues. Trimming removed 3 bases from V and 8 bases from J; junction bases left unmatched: 10. Germline V gene sequence: CDR1 MGHRA, CDR2 YSYEKL.

The sample holds a few counts of this clone. CDR3 DNA: TGCGCCAGCAGCCAAGATTATCCCCCCCGGACGCAGTATTTT. Its translation: CASSQDYPPRTQYF. The chain couples TRBV4-3 to TRBJ2-3; D unclear. Germline CDR1 LGHNA, CDR2 YSLEER. Trimming pared 0 bases from V and 9 bases from J, leaving 13 bases between. The CDR3 runs to 14 residues.

The chain is built from TRBV19 and TRBJ2-1; D gene uncertain. Trimming removed 5 bases from V and 9 bases from J, with 20 bases in between. Germline CDR1 reads LNHDA; CDR2 reads SQIVND (reference sequence). This CDR3 has 15 amino acids. Here the CDR3 reads CASSPSPIRTIEQFF. DNA of the CDR3: TGTGCCAGTAGTCCCTCCCCCATACGCACAATTGAGCAGTTCTTC.

This sequence joins TRBV15 and TRBJ1-3; D is uncertain. The CDR3 has 16 amino acids. V was clipped by 5 bases and J by 2 bases, with 16 bases between them. The V gene's germline CDR1 is LNHNV and CDR2 YYDKDF (reference sequence). CDR3 amino acids: CATSSRDLNTGNTIYF. The CDR3 DNA reads TGTGCCACCAGCTCCCGGGATTTAAATACTGGAAACACCATATATTTT.

The V call is TRBV9, the J call TRBJ2-1; 7 bases align to TRBD2. The V segment lost 1 base and the J segment 1 base; nucleotides outside the gene matches: 11. The CDR3 spans 18 residues. The V gene's germline CDR1 is SGDLS and CDR2 YYNGEE. The CDR3 DNA follows: TGTGCCAGCAGCGTACTGGCTGGCGGGAGTTTTTCCTACAATGAGCAGTTCTTC. Translation gives CASSVLAGGSFSYNEQFF.

This rearrangement joins TRBV6-2 or TRBV6-3 to TRBJ2-1; D is ambiguous. The CDR3 runs to 16 residues. The germline V gene has CDR1 MNHEY and CDR2 SVGEGT. Trimming removed 0 bases from V and 8 bases from J, with 17 bases in between. In DNA form, the CDR3 reads TGTGCCAGCAGTTACTCGTTCCTCGAGAGATACGATGAGCAGTTCTTC. Translating gives CASSYSFLERYDEQFF.

As concerns this clone: Other DNA sequences in the sample encode the same CDR3. V gene TRBV18 combines with J gene TRBJ2-2; D possibly corresponds to TRBD1 (5 bases). Trimming shortened V by 2 bases and J by 3 bases, and 7 bases separated the two germline ends. The CDR3 spans 14 residues. The germline gives CDR1 KGHSH, CDR2 LQKENI. CDR3 region: CASSPGADTGELFF. The CDR3 coding sequence is TGTGCCAGCTCACCAGGGGCTGACACCGGGGAGCTGTTTTTT.

This clone was recorded only once. The rearrangement uses TRBV7-9 and TRBJ1-1, with 11 bases identical to TRBD1. Trimming cost V 5 bases and J 3 bases; bases outside gene matches: 8. The CDR3 consists of 16 residues. Germline V gene lookup returns CDR1 SEHNR and CDR2 FQNEAQ (reference sequence). The CDR3 sequence is CASSPRTGGADTEAFF. CDR3 DNA sequence: TGTGCCAGCAGCCCTCGGACAGGGGGCGCGGACACTGAAGCTTTCTTT. Full variable domain (missing parts from reference TRBV7-9 and TRBJ1-1): DTGVSQNPRHKITKRGQNVTFRCDPISEHNRLYWYRQTLGQGPEFLTYFQNEAQLEKSRLLSDRFSAERPKGSFSTLEIQRTEQGDSAMYLCASSPRTGGADTEAFFGQGTRLTVV.

The chain joins TRBV7-2 to TRBJ2-2; tentatively, D is TRBD2 (5 bases). The CDR3 length is 15 residues. CDR1 is SGHTA and CDR2 is FQGNSA in the germline V gene. V was trimmed by 5 bases and J by 7 bases, leaving 17 bases between them. The CDR3 protein is CASSLALVGVGELFF. The CDR3 DNA follows: TGTGCCAGCAGCCTGGCCCTAGTCGGGGTCGGGGAGCTGTTTTTT.

This clone appeared a single time. The chain uses TRBV19 and TRBJ1-2; D might be TRBD1 (6 bases). Trimming removed 3 bases at V and 4 bases at J, with 12 bases between. The CDR3 spans 14 residues. CDR1 and CDR2 (germline): LNHDA, SQIVND (reference sequence). The CDR3 DNA sequence: TGTGCCAGTAGTATTGGACAGACACGCTATGGCTACACCTTC. Amino acid sequence: CASSIGQTRYGYTF.

This chain links TRBV5-5 with TRBJ1-3, with D possibly TRBD1 on 5 matching bases. V lost 4 bases and J 2 bases, leaving 10 bases between the germline ends. The CDR3 runs to 14 residues. Germline-derived CDR1 and CDR2 are SGHKS and YYEKEE (reference sequence). The CDR3 nucleotides are TGTGCCAGCAGCAATTCAGGGACTGGAAACACCATATATTTT. Amino acids: CASSNSGTGNTIYF.

The V call is TRBV11-2, the J call TRBJ2-7; D unresolved. Germline CDR1 and CDR2: SGHAT and FQNNGV. Deletions cut 8 bases from V and 0 bases from J, with 17 bases between. This CDR3 region has 15 residues. DNA for the CDR3: TGTGCCAGCGCCTCCTTGAGCGCGAACTCCTACGAGCAGTACGTC. This encodes CASASLSANSYEQYV.

The V gene is TRBV3-1 (or the pseudogene TRBV3-2), the J gene TRBJ2-7, with D possibly matching TRBD1 (6 bases). Germline V gives CDR1 LGHDT, CDR2 YNNKEL (reference sequence). This CDR3 is built from 16 residues. V lost 4 bases and J lost 4, with 20 bases in between. CDR3 in DNA: TGTGCCAGCAGCCCCCGACAGGACCCCATAAGGTACGAGCAGTACTTC. Its protein is CASSPRQDPIRYEQYF.

This sequence joins TRBV5-5 and TRBJ1-6; a weak D match, TRBD1 (6 bases). Trimming took off 1 base at V and 6 bases at J, with 14 bases between the two ends. The CDR3 runs to 16 residues. Germline lookup yields CDR1 SGHKS and CDR2 YYEKEE (reference sequence). This chain's CDR3 is CASSLTGILFNSPLHF. The DNA for the CDR3 is TGTGCCAGCAGCTTGACAGGGATCCTTTTTAATTCACCCCTCCACTTT.

About this clone: The identical CDR3 is also encoded by other nucleotide sequences in the sample. The V gene is TRBV28, the J gene TRBJ1-2; 11 nucleotides agree with TRBD1. Per germline, CDR1 MDHEN and CDR2 SYDVKM. With 6 bases clipped from V and 2 bases from J, the junction kept 2 bases outside the gene matches. The CDR3 extends over 14 amino acids. The CDR3 here is CASRGQGGNYGYTF. The CDR3 DNA reads as TGTGCCAGCAGGGGACAGGGGGGGAACTATGGCTACACCTTC.

The rearrangement joins TRBV5-4 to TRBJ2-1; no clear D. Looked up from germline, CDR1 is SGHNT and CDR2 is YYREEE (reference sequence). Deletions cut 2 bases from V and 0 bases from J, with 9 bases between. This CDR3 spans 15 amino acids. This CDR3 reads CASSFRRSSYNEQFF. CDR3 nucleotide sequence: TGTGCCAGCAGCTTCCGGCGGAGCTCCTACAATGAGCAGTTCTTC.

The chain carries TRBV7-8 and TRBJ1-4; D is uncertain. The CDR3 loop spans 16 amino acids. V was shortened by 0 bases and J by 0 bases, with 8 bases between the two germline ends. Looked up from germline, CDR1 is SGHVS and CDR2 is FQNEAQ. The CDR3, as DNA: TGTGCCAGCAGCTTAGCGAGCGCAACAACTAATGAAAAACTGTTTTTT. Protein: CASSLASATTNEKLFF.

The chain has TRBV9 and TRBJ1-4; D not certain. Germline CDR1 and CDR2: SGDLS and YYNGEE. The CDR3 sequence is 16 residues long. V lost 0 bases, J lost 2 bases, and 11 bases lay in between. In nucleotides, the CDR3 is TGTGCCAGCAGCGTAGGGCCGATAGCTACTAATGAAAAACTGTTTTTT. This sequence encodes CASSVGPIATNEKLFF.

Written as DNA, the CDR3 is TGCGCCAGCAGTGTACGACAGGGGGCAACGGGAGAATCCTACAATGAGCAGTTCTTC. It translates to CASSVRQGATGESYNEQFF. The chain joins TRBV10-1 to TRBJ2-1; 10 bases are shared with TRBD1. J gave up 1 base and V 4 bases, and 13 bases lay outside the gene matches. Germline V gene sequence: CDR1 WNHNN, CDR2 SYGVQD (reference sequence). The CDR3 is 19 residues long.

J is TRBJ2-7 and V is TRBV7-2; weak D call: TRBD2 (7 bases). Trimming cost V 1 base and J 3 bases, with 13 bases left between them. Germline loops: CDR1 SGHTA, CDR2 FQGNSA. This CDR3 contains 15 residues. This chain's CDR3 is CASSLGRGGNYEQYV. CDR3 nucleotide sequence: TGTGCCAGCAGCTTAGGGAGGGGGGGAAACTACGAGCAGTACGTC.

The chain has TRBV14 and TRBJ2-2; no firm D call. Germline V gene lookup returns CDR1 SGHDN and CDR2 FVKESK. This CDR3 comprises 14 residues. V lost 1 base and J 6 bases, leaving 9 bases between the germline ends. This CDR3 is CASSQAFVPGELFF. The CDR3, as DNA: TGTGCCAGCAGCCAAGCCTTCGTTCCCGGGGAGCTGTTTTTT.

The chain joins TRBV28 to TRBJ2-7; TRBD1 agrees at 7 bases. V gave up 7 bases and J gave up 5 bases; unmatched junction bases: 14. This CDR3 has 15 residues. CDR1 is MDHEN, CDR2 SYDVKM, per germline. CDR3 sequence (DNA): TGTGCCAGCACTACAGACAGGGTTTACGGGAACGAGCAGTACTTC. This translates into CASTTDRVYGNEQYF. The whole variable domain, remainder taken from reference TRBV28 and TRBJ2-7, is DVKVTQSSRYLVKRTGEKVFLECVQDMDHENMFWYRQDPGLGLRLIYFSYDVKMKEKGDIPEGYSVSREKKERFSLILESASTNQTSMYLCASTTDRVYGNEQYFGPGTRLTVT.

The V gene is TRBV7-9, the J gene TRBJ1-4, with a weak D call TRBD1 (6 bases). CDR3 length equals 15 residues. V lost 1 base, J lost 7 bases, and 13 bases lay in between. Germline CDR1 reads SEHNR; CDR2 reads FQNEAQ (reference sequence). The CDR3 region is CASSLGPRGGEKLFF. Here the CDR3 DNA reads TGTGCCAGCAGCTTAGGGCCCCGAGGGGGTGAAAAACTGTTTTTT.

The V call is TRBV5-1, the J call TRBJ1-6; D is undetermined. This CDR3 is 16 amino acids long. V was pared by 0 bases and J by 0 bases, with 7 bases between. Germline V gene sequence: CDR1 SGHRS, CDR2 YFSETQ. The CDR3 protein is CASSLGASSYNSPLHF. CDR3 nucleotide sequence: TGCGCCAGCAGCTTGGGGGCGAGCTCCTATAATTCACCCCTCCACTTT.

J is TRBJ2-2 and V is TRBV5-1, with D possibly matching TRBD1 (5 bases). The germline V and J ends were trimmed by 4 bases and 3 bases, with 10 bases remaining between them. Per the germline V gene, CDR1 is SGHRS and CDR2 is YFSETQ. The CDR3 is made up of 14 amino acids. The CDR3 coding sequence is TGCGCCAGCAGCCTCCAGGGCTACACCGGGGAGCTGTTTTTT. Translating gives CASSLQGYTGELFF.

The J gene is TRBJ2-1, the V gene TRBV7-2; TRBD2 agrees at 8 bases. V lost 1 base, J lost 7 bases, and 6 bases stayed unmatched. Germline CDR1 and CDR2: SGHTA and FQGNSA. This CDR3 has 15 amino acids. CDR3 coding DNA: TGTGCCAGCAGCTTAGGAGCGGGAGCCCGGAATGAGCAGTTCTTC. Translated, it gives CASSLGAGARNEQFF.

The chain joins TRBV28 to TRBJ1-3, with D possibly matching TRBD1 (5 bases). The CDR3 is 15 amino acids. CDR1 and CDR2 (germline): MDHEN, SYDVKM. V was shortened by 3 bases and J by 2 bases, with 11 bases between the two germline ends. CDR3 amino acids: CASSFRTSAGNTIYF. The CDR3 DNA follows: TGTGCCAGCAGTTTTAGGACATCAGCTGGAAACACCATATATTTT. The full variable domain, rest sourced from reference TRBV28 and TRBJ1-3, is DVKVTQSSRYLVKRTGEKVFLECVQDMDHENMFWYRQDPGLGLRLIYFSYDVKMKEKGDIPEGYSVSREKKERFSLILESASTNQTSMYLCASSFRTSAGNTIYFGEGSWLTVV.